The present T cell receptor (beta chain) was sequenced within a study of blood T cell repertoires in COVID-19. Germline V CDR1 and CDR2: SNHLY, FYNNEI. Trimming stripped 6 bases from V and 5 bases from J, with 16 bases between. The CDR3 is 15 amino acids. The table came from immunoSEQ multiplex PCR; TCRdb's copy has only in-frame clones and leaves some out. The sample has roughly 320,000 clones; 70% to 90% are singletons. The sequencing input was peripheral blood. The clonotype originates from a woman in her 50s with COVID-19, enrolled during active disease. J is TRBJ2-2 and V is TRBV2; the D gene is possibly TRBD1 (6 bases). This CDR3 reads CASRAQGPGTGELFF. In DNA, the CDR3 is TGTGCCAGCAGAGCACAGGGCCCGGGAACCGGGGAGCTGTTTTTT.